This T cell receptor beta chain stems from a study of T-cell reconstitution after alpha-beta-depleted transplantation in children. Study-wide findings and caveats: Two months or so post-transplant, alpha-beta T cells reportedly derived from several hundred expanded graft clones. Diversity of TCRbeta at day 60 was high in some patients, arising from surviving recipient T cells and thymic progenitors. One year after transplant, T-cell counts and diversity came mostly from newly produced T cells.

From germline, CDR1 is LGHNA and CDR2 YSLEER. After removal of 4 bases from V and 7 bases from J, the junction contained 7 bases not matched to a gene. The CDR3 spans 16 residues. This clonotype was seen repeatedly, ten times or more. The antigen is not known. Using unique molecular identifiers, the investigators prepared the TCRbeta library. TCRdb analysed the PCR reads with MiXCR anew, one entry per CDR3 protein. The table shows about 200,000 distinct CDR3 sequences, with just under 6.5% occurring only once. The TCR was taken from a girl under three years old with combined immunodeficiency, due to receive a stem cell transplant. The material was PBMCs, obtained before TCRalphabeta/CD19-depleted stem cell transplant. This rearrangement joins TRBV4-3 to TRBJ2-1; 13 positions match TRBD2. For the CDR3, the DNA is TGCGCCAGCAGCCCTTGGACTAGCGGGAGAGTGAATGAGCAGTTCTTC. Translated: CASSPWTSGRVNEQFF.